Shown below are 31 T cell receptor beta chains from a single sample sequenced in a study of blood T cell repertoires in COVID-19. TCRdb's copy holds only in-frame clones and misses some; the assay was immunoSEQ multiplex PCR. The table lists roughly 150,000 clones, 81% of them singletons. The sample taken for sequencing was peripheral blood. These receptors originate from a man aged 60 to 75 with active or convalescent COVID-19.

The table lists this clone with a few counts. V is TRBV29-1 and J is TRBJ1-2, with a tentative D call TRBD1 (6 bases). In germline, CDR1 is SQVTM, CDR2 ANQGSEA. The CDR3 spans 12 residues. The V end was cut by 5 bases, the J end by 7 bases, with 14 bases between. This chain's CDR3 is CSVHAGDRGYTF. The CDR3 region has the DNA TGCAGCGTTCACGCAGGGGACCGTGGCTACACCTTC.

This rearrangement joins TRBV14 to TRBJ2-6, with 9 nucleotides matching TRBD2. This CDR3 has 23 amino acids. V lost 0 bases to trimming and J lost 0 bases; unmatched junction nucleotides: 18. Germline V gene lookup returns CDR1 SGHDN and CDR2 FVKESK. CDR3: CASSQDWILAGVLGSSGANVLTF. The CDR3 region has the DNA TGTGCCAGCAGCCAAGATTGGATTTTAGCGGGAGTTCTAGGGAGCTCTGGGGCCAACGTCCTGACTTTC.

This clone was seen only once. For the CDR3, the DNA is TGCGCCAGCAGCTGGAGTGGAGGCCAAGAGACCCAGTACTTC. It yields the protein CASSWSGGQETQYF. The chain carries TRBV5-1 and TRBJ2-5; weak D call: TRBD2 (5 bases). Trimming shortened V by 3 bases and J by 1 base, and 10 bases separated the two germline ends. This CDR3 spans 14 amino acids. In germline, CDR1 is SGHRS, CDR2 YFSETQ. Using reference TRBV5-1 and TRBJ2-5 for the parts outside the CDR3, the full variable domain is KAGVTQTPRYLIKTRGQQVTLSCSPISGHRSVSWYQQTPGQGLQFLFEYFSETQRNKGNFPGRFSGRQFSNSRSEMNVSTLELGDSALYLCASSWSGGQETQYFGPGTRLLVL.

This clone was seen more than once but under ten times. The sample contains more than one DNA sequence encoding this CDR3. The CDR3 bases are TGTGCCAGCTCACCCCCGGGAGGCAATCAGCCCCAGCATTTT. It codes for CASSPPGGNQPQHF. The gene calls are TRBV18 and TRBJ1-5, with unresolved D. Deletions cut 3 bases from V and 2 bases from J, with 8 bases between. The CDR3 contains 14 residues. The V gene's germline CDR1 is KGHSH and CDR2 LQKENI.

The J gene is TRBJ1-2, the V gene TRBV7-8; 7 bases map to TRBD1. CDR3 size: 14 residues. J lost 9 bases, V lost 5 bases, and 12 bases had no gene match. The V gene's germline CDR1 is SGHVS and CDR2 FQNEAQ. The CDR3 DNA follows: TGTGCCAGCAGCCCGAGGACAGGTCCCGGGCGCTACACCTTC. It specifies CASSPRTGPGRYTF.

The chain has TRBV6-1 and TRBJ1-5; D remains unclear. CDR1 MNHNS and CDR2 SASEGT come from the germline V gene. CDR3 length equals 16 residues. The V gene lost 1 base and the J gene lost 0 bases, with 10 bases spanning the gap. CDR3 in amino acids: CASSEVGRYSNQPQHF. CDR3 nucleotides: TGTGCCAGCAGTGAAGTGGGCAGATATAGCAATCAGCCCCAGCATTTT.

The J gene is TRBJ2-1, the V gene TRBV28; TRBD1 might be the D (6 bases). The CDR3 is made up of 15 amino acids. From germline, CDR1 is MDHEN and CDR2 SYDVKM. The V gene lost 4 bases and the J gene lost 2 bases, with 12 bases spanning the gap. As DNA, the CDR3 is TGTGCCAGCAGTTCCACAGGGAGCGCCTACAATGAGCAGTTCTTC. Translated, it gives CASSSTGSAYNEQFF.

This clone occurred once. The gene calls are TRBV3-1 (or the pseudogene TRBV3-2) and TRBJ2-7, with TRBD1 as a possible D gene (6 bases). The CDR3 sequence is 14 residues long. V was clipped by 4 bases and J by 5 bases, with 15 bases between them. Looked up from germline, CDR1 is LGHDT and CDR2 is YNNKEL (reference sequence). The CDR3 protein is CASSLLDSPHEQYF. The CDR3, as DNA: TGTGCCAGCAGCCTTTTGGACAGTCCCCACGAGCAGTACTTC.

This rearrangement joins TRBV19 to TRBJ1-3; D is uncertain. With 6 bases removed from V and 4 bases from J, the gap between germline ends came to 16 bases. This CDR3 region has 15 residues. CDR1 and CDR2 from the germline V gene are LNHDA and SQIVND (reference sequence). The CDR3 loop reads CASRDEDSPGNTIYF. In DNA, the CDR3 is TGTGCCAGTAGAGACGAGGACTCACCGGGAAACACCATATATTTT.

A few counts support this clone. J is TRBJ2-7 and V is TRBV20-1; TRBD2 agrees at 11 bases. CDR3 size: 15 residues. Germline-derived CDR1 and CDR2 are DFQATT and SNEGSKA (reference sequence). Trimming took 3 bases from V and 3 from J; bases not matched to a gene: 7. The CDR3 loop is CSASRALAGGYEQYF. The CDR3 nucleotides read TGCAGTGCTAGTAGGGCCCTAGCGGGAGGCTACGAGCAGTACTTC.

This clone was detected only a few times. CDR3 amino acids: CASSQVGIQGAYEQYF. The CDR3 DNA reads TGCGCCAGCAGCCAAGTAGGGATACAGGGGGCCTACGAGCAGTACTTC. V is TRBV4-1 and J is TRBJ2-7, with TRBD1 matching 8 bases. V lost 1 base and J lost 2; bases outside the gene matches: 7. Germline assignment: CDR1 MGHRA and CDR2 YSYEKL. This CDR3 comprises 16 residues.

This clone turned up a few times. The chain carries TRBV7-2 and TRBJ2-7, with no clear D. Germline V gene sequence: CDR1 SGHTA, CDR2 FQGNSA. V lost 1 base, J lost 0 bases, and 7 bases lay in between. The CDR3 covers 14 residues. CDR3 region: CASSLEEYSYEQYF. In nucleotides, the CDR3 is TGTGCCAGCAGCTTAGAGGAGTACTCCTACGAGCAGTACTTC.

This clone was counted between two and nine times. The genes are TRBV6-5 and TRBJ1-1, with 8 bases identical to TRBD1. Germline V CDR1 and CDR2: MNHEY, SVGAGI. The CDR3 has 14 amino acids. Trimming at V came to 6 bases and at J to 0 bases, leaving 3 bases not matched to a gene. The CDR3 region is CASSQDRVNTEAFF. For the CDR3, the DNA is TGTGCCAGCAGCCAGGACAGGGTGAACACTGAAGCTTTCTTT.

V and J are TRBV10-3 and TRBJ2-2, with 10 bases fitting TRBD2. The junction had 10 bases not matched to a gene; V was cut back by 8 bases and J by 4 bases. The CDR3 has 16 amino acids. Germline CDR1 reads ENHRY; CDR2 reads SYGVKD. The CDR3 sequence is CAIPSSGRRGTGELFF. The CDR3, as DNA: TGTGCCATCCCGTCTAGCGGGAGACGGGGCACCGGGGAGCTGTTTTTT.

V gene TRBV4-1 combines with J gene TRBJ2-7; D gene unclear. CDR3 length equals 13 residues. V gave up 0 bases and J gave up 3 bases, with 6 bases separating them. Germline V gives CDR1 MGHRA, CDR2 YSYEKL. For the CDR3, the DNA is TGCGCCAGCAGCCAAGACAGGAACTACGAGCAGTACTTC. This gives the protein CASSQDRNYEQYF.

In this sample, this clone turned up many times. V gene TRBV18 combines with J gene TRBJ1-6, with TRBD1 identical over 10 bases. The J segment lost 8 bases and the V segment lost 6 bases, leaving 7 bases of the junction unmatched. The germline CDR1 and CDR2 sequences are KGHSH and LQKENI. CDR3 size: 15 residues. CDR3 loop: CASSLGQGMDSPLHF. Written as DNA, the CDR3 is TGTGCCAGCTCCCTGGGACAGGGGATGGATTCACCCCTCCACTTT.

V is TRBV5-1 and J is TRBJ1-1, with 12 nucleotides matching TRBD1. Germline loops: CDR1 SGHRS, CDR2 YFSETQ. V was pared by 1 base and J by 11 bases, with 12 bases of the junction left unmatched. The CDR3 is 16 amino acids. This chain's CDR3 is CASSLNVGTGGARAFF. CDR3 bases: TGCGCCAGCAGCTTGAATGTCGGGACAGGGGGCGCGCGGGCTTTCTTT.

Here the CDR3 reads CASSERTSGALSTDTQYF. DNA for the CDR3: TGCGCCAGCAGTGAGAGAACTAGCGGGGCCCTTAGCACAGATACGCAGTATTTT. The gene calls are TRBV10-1 and TRBJ2-3; 10 bases map to TRBD2. CDR1 is WNHNN and CDR2 is SYGVQD in the germline V gene (reference sequence). The CDR3 runs 18 residues. V lost 2 bases to trimming and J lost 0 bases; unmatched junction nucleotides: 8.

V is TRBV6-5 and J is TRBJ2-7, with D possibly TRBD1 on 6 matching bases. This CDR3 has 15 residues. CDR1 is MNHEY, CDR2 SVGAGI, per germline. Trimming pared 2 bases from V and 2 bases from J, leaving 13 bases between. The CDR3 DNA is TGTGCCAGCAGTTACGGGGGCAGGGACCCCTACGAGCAGTACTTC. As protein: CASSYGGRDPYEQYF.

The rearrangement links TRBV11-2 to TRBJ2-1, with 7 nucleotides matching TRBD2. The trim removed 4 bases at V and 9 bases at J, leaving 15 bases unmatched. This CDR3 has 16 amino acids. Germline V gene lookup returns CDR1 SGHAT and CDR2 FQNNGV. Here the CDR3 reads CASSSFGEAGQIEQFF. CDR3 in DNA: TGTGCCAGCAGCTCATTTGGAGAAGCGGGGCAAATTGAGCAGTTCTTC.

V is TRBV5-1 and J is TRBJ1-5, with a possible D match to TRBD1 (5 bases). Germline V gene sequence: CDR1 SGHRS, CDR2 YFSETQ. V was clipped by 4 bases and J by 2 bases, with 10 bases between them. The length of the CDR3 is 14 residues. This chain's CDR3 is CASSEQGGNQPQHF. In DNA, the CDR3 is TGCGCCAGCAGCGAGCAAGGGGGCAATCAGCCCCAGCATTTT.

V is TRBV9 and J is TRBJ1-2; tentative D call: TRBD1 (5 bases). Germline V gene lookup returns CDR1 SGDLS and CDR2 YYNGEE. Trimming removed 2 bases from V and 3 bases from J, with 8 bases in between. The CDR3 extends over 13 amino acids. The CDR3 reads CASSVDSYYGYTF. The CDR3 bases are TGTGCCAGCAGCGTCGACAGTTACTATGGCTACACCTTC. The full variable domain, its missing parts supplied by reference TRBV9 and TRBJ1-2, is DSGVTQTPKHLITATGQRVTLRCSPRSGDLSVYWYQQSLDQGLQFLIQYYNGEERAKGNILERFSAQQFPDLHSELNLSSLELGDSALYFCASSVDSYYGYTFGSGTRLTVV.

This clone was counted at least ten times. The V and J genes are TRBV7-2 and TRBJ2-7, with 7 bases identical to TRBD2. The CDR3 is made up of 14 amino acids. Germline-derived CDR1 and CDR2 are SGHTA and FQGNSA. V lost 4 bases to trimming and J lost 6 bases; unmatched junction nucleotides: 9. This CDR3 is CASSSGLGGGEQYF. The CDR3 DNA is TGTGCCAGCAGCTCCGGACTAGGAGGAGGCGAGCAGTACTTC.

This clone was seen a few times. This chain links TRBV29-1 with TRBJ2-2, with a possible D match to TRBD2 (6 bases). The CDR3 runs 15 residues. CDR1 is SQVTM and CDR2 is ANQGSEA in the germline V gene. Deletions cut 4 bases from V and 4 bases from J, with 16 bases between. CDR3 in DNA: TGCAGCGTTGTTTCCGGGAGTGGTACCACCGGGGAGCTGTTTTTT. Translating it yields CSVVSGSGTTGELFF.

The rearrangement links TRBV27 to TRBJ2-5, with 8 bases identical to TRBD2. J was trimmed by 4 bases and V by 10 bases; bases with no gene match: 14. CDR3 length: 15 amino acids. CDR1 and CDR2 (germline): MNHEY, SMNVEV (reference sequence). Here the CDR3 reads CATSGREGLGETQYF. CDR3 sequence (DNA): TGTGCCACGTCTGGCCGGGAGGGCCTCGGAGAGACCCAGTACTTC.

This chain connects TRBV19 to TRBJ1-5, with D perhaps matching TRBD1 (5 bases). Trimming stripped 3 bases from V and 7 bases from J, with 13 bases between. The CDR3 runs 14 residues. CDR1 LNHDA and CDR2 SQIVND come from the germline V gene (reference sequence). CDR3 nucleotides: TGTGCCAGTAGTATCCGGCAGGGTCGGCAGCCCCAGCATTTT. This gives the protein CASSIRQGRQPQHF.

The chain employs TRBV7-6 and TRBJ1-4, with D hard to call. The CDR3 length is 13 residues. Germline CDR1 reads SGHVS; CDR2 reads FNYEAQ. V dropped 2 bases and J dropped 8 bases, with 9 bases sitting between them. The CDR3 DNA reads TGTGCCAGCAGCTTAAATCCAGTCGAAAAACTGTTTTTT. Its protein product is CASSLNPVEKLFF.

CDR3 residues: CASSLSDNSPLHF. The DNA of the CDR3 is TGTGCCAGCAGTTTGTCTGATAATTCACCCCTCCACTTT. V usage is TRBV28 and J usage is TRBJ1-6, with D unclear. The CDR3 consists of 13 residues. Germline loops: CDR1 MDHEN, CDR2 SYDVKM. V was cut by 3 bases and J by 5 bases, with 5 bases left in between.

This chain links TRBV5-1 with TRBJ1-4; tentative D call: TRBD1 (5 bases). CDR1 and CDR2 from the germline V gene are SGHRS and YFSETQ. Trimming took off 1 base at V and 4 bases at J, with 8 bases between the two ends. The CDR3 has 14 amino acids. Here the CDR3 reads CASSLWGVNEKLFF. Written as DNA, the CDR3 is TGCGCCAGCAGCTTGTGGGGGGTTAATGAAAAACTGTTTTTT.

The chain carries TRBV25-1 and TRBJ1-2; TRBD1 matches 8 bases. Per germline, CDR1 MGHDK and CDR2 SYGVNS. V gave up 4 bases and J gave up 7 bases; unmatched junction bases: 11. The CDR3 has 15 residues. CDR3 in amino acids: CASSVLGQGGAGYTF. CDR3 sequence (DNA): TGTGCCAGCAGTGTCCTCGGACAGGGAGGAGCTGGCTACACCTTC.

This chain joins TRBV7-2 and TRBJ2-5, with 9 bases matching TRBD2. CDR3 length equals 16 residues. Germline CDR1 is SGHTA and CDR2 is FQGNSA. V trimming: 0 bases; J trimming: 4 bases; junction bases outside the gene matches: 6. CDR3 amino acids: CASSLASGAGGETQYF. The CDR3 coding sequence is TGTGCCAGCAGCTTAGCGTCGGGAGCGGGAGGAGAGACCCAGTACTTC.